In this sample, the clone carrying this T cell receptor beta chain turned up many times. Its target is not known. The germline CDR1 and CDR2 sequences are SEHNR and FQNEAQ (reference sequence). CDR3 length: 13 residues. The V and J ends lost 5 bases and 7 bases, in that order; junction bases with no gene match: 6. The entry originates in a study of T cells after yellow fever vaccination. Study observations and caveats: A secondary response was less intense yet reached its peak sooner, at day 5 versus 15. Sorted repertoires could include abundant contaminating clonotypes from bulk cells. There was a small share of clonotypes that showed up in both the CD4 and CD8 compartments.

UMIs were added to TCR cDNA along with a universal primer site when it was made by 5'RACE template switching. MiXCR was run by TCRdb on the 5' RACE reads, yielding one entry per CDR3 protein. Of 150,000 to 200,000 distinct CDR3 sequences listed, 5.5% to 8% are singletons. The specimen comprised CD4+ T cells sorted from PBMCs, sampled on the day of the first yellow fever vaccination. This receptor was identified in a man between 18 and 35 years old who received the YFV17D yellow fever vaccine. The rearrangement links TRBV7-9 to TRBJ1-2; 8 nucleotides align to TRBD1. The CDR3 spells CASSDRTGSGYTF. The CDR3 DNA reads TGTGCCAGCAGCGATAGGACAGGGAGTGGCTACACCTTC. The whole variable domain, remainder taken from reference TRBV7-9 and TRBJ1-2, is DTGVSQNPRHKITKRGQNVTFRCDPISEHNRLYWYRQTLGQGPEFLTYFQNEAQLEKSRLLSDRFSAERPKGSFSTLEIQRTEQGDSAMYLCASSDRTGSGYTFGSGTRLTVV.